This TCR beta chain stems from a study of blood T cell repertoires in COVID-19. CDR3 length: 15 residues. CDR1 is GTSNPN and CDR2 is SVGIG in the germline V gene (reference sequence). J was trimmed by 1 base and V by 7 bases; bases with no gene match: 7. How the authors handled the data: Reference gene primers were amplified, and this amplification served to estimate nucleated cell counts. Sequenced by immunoSEQ multiplex PCR; TCRdb stores in-frame clones only, minus some. V, J and clone size were drawn from that table, and D and trimming were deduced from the DNA. The repertoire holds tens of thousands of clones, roughly nine tenths seen once, with roughly 2.5% in the top ten.

The chain recombines TRBV30 with TRBJ1-6, with TRBD1 identical over 7 bases. Source material: peripheral blood. This clonotype was sampled from a middle-aged man with COVID-19, enrolled during active disease. The CDR3 reads CASRTGVSYNSPLHF. DNA of the CDR3: TGTGCCTCGCGGACAGGTGTATCCTATAATTCACCCCTCCACTTT.